This T cell receptor (beta chain) was recovered during a study of blood T cell repertoires in COVID-19. Turning to the study itself: PBMCs, B-cell-depleted T cells, or T cells provided the cDNA or gDNA that made up the material.

The data were produced by immunoSEQ multiplex PCR, yet TCRdb's version contains in-frame clones alone and is incomplete. The sample lists 50,000 to 55,000 clones, approximately 85% occurring once. The specimen was peripheral blood. The source of this sequence is a man in his fifties or sixties with acute or convalescent COVID-19.

The CDR3 nucleotides are TGTGCCAGCAGCTCCGGGACAGTGGCTAGCACAGATACGCAGTATTTT. This gives the protein CASSSGTVASTDTQYF. This rearrangement joins TRBV9 to TRBJ2-3; TRBD1 agrees at 7 bases. Trimming cost V 4 bases and J 0 bases; bases outside gene matches: 8. Germline CDR1 is SGDLS and CDR2 is YYNGEE. The CDR3 totals 16 residues.